Listed here is a single T cell receptor beta chain. This record belongs to a study of regulatory T cells in long-lasting Graves disease. In the study overall: For under 3 months, newly diagnosed Graves' patients had been taking antithyroid drugs.

From germline, CDR1 is MGHDK and CDR2 SYGVNS. V lost 4 bases and J 6 bases, leaving 10 bases between the germline ends. CDR3 length: 12 amino acids. The time point was: newly diagnosed GD, antithyroid drugs for less than 3 months. Isolated PBMC RNA provided the starting material for the TCR library. Assembly of TCR beta libraries relied on iRepertoire HTBI primers together with Arm-PCR of CDR3 regions. Each CDR3 protein is one row after TCRdb ran MiXCR on the multiplex PCR reads. The table includes about 440,000 distinct CDR3 sequences, approximately 15% detected once. These same records also appear under a second study, on T cells in Graves' hyperthyroidism and ophthalmopathy. From that paper: Researchers found most expanded thyroid clonotypes above 0.001 in blood as well.

The chain couples TRBV25-1 to TRBJ2-7; D might be TRBD1 (5 bases). Sequencing used peripheral blood mononuclear cells (PBMCs), obtained at new diagnosis, from a patient treated with antithyroid drugs. This receptor was taken from a woman aged 30 to 39 with Graves disease. This chain's CDR3 is CASSALQGEQYF. CDR3 coding DNA: TGTGCCAGCAGTGCGCTCCAGGGCGAGCAGTACTTC.